These 8 T cell receptor beta chains were sequenced from one sample in a study of blood T cells in healthy people across ages. With a J-beta primer mix and a sample-barcoded 5' primer, a second PCR ran about 6 to 11 cycles. TCRdb reprocessed the 5' RACE reads via MiXCR and lists one record per CDR3 protein. The profile covers about 1.5 million distinct CDR3 sequences, with roughly 43% appearing a single time and under 5% taken by the ten largest. The specimen sequenced was blood. Receptor source: a young woman in good health.

V usage is TRBV25-1 and J usage is TRBJ2-1; 11 bases map to TRBD2. The DNA end is more similar to TRBJ2-7, so the J call may be wrong. The CDR3 consists of 19 residues. The germline V gene has CDR1 MGHDK and CDR2 SYGVNS. The CDR3 reads CASSEAGTSGTSSYNEQYF. The CDR3 nucleotides are TGTGCCAGCAGTGAGGCTGGGACTAGCGGCACCAGCTCCTACAATGAGCAGTACTTC.

This chain links TRBV4-2 with TRBJ2-1, with 7 bases identical to TRBD1. The CDR3 is made up of 15 amino acids. Germline CDR1 is LGHNA and CDR2 is YNFKEQ. V trimming: 4 bases; J trimming: 6 bases; junction bases outside the gene matches: 9. The CDR3 nucleotides read TGTGCCAGCAGCCCAACGATGGGACAGAGCAATGAGCAGTTCTTC. Translation: CASSPTMGQSNEQFF.

The V gene is TRBV4-1, the J gene TRBJ1-6, with D unclear. This CDR3 has 13 residues. Germline V CDR1 and CDR2: MGHRA, YSYEKL. V gave up 4 bases and J gave up 7 bases, with 8 bases separating them. CDR3 loop: CASSPPLNSPLHF. CDR3 nucleotides: TGCGCCAGCAGCCCCCCATTGAATTCACCCCTCCACTTT.

The rearrangement uses TRBV25-1 and TRBJ2-1, with D tentatively TRBD2 (5 bases). The CDR3 extends over 15 amino acids. The ends were cut back, 6 bases at V and 5 bases at J, with 17 bases in the middle. Per germline, CDR1 MGHDK and CDR2 SYGVNS. The CDR3 DNA reads TGTGCCAGCAGCGGGCTTGGAGGTTGGAACAATGAGCAGTTCTTC. Translation: CASSGLGGWNNEQFF.

V is TRBV7-2 and J is TRBJ2-1; unclear D gene. V was cut by 7 bases and J by 5 bases, with 15 bases left in between. Germline V gene sequence: CDR1 SGHTA, CDR2 FQGNSA. This CDR3 region has 14 residues. CDR3 bases: TGTGCCAGCACCATTACACGGTCCAACAATGAGCAGTTCTTC. Its protein product is CASTITRSNNEQFF. The whole variable domain, filled in from reference TRBV7-2 and TRBJ2-1, reads GAGVSQSPSNKVTEKGKDVELRCDPISGHTALYWYRQSLGQGLEFLIYFQGNSAPDKSGLPSDRFSAERTGGSVSTLTIQRTQQEDSAVYLCASTITRSNNEQFFGPGTRLTVL.

In this sample, this clonotype turned up a few times. The V and J genes are TRBV29-1 and TRBJ2-3, with D possibly matching TRBD1 (5 bases). Per germline, CDR1 SQVTM and CDR2 ANQGSEA. The V end lost 6 bases, the J end lost 0 bases, and 13 bases lay between the germline ends. This CDR3 is 14 amino acids long. The CDR3: CSVHQGLSTDTQYF. CDR3 in DNA: TGCAGCGTACACCAGGGCCTGAGCACAGATACGCAGTATTTT.

This chain connects TRBV29-1 to TRBJ1-1; tentatively, D is TRBD1 (5 bases). Germline values: CDR1 SQVTM, CDR2 ANQGSEA. CDR3 length: 15 residues. V was trimmed by 5 bases and J by 1 base, leaving 17 bases between them. CDR3 DNA: TGCAGCGTTAGGGAAAGGGGCGCAGGGAACACTGAAGCTTTCTTT. It codes for CSVRERGAGNTEAFF.

The chain is built from TRBV28 and TRBJ2-3; no firm D call. This CDR3 is 11 amino acids long. The ends were cut back, 4 bases at V and 6 bases at J, with 5 bases in the middle. Germline V gene sequence: CDR1 MDHEN, CDR2 SYDVKM. The CDR3 DNA follows: TGTGCCAGCAGTTCCTGGGATACGCAGTATTTT. It codes for CASSSWDTQYF.